This T cell receptor (beta chain) was recovered during a study of T cell responses to AZD1222 COVID-19 vaccine. Study-wide background: Second-dose schedules of about 4 or about 12 weeks were combined.

The length of the CDR3 is 15 residues. Germline-derived CDR1 and CDR2 are PRHDT and FYEKMQ (reference sequence). Trimming at V came to 4 bases and at J to 6 bases, leaving 11 bases not matched to a gene. Of note for this clone: Its antigen remains unidentified.

Profiled with immunoSEQ multiplex PCR; TCRdb holds only in-frame clones, not every one. Here the sample spans about 88,000 clones, about 89% being singletons. Broader study findings: Compared with day 0, the breadth and depth of the Spike-specific TCR repertoire rose significantly after two doses of AZD1222. Within unmutated variant regions lay the reported targets of nearly half of spike-specific TCRs.

The chain recombines TRBV13 with TRBJ1-2, with 7 bases aligning to TRBD1. This sequence originates from an adult in good health. The sequenced sample was peripheral blood, obtained on day 0 of AZD1222 vaccination. The CDR3, as DNA: TGTGCCAGCAGCTGGGGACAGACCCAAATGGATGGCTACACCTTC. Translating it yields CASSWGQTQMDGYTF.